This TCR beta chain was retrieved from a study of cytomegalovirus exposure and HLA in healthy donors. Study as a whole: In a later analysis, it was reported that the roughly 120 validation repertoires had been produced on the same platform as the 500 to 850 repertoires belonging to the first cohort.

Repertoires were generated with immunoSEQ multiplex PCR, while TCRdb's copy carries only in-frame clones and drops some. Here the sample spans roughly 45,000 clones, around 90% being singletons. This CDR3 region has 18 residues. Trimming at V came to 1 base and at J to 2 bases, leaving 3 bases not matched to a gene. Germline CDR1 is LGHNA and CDR2 is YSLEER. The source is a man in his late teens or twenties in good health and CMV-seronegative. The chain combines TRBV4-3 with TRBJ2-2; TRBD2 matches at 14 bases. Sequenced sample: PBMCs. For the CDR3, the DNA is TGCGCCAGCAGCCAAGGGACTAGCGGGGGGTACAACACCGGGGAGCTGTTTTTT. It specifies CASSQGTSGGYNTGELFF.